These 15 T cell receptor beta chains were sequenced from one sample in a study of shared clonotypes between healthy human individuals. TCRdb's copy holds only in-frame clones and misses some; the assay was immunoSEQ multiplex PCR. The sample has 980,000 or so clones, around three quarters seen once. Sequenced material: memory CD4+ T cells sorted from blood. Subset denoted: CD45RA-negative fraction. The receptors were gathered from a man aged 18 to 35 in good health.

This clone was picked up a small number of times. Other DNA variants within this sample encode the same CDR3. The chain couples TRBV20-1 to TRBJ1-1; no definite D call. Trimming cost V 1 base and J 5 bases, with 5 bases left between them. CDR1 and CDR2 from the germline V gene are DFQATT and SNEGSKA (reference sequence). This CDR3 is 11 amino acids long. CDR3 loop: CSARGGTEAFF. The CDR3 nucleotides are TGCAGTGCTAGAGGCGGAACTGAAGCTTTCTTT.

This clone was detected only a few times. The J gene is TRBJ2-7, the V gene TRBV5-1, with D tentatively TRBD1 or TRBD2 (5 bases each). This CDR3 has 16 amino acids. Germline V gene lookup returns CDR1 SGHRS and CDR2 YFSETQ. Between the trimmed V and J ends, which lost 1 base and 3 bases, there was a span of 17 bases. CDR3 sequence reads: CASSLNVLGPNYEQYF. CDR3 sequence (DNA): TGCGCCAGCAGCTTGAACGTTTTGGGACCCAACTACGAGCAGTACTTC.

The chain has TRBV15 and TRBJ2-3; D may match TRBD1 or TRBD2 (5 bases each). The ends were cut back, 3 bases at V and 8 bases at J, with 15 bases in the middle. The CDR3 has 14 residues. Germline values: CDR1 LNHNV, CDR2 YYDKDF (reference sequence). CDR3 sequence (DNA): TGTGCCACCAGCAGTCCTGAGAGGGGTCCTACGCAGTATTTT. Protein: CATSSPERGPTQYF. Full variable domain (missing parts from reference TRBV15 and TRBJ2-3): DAMVIQNPRYQVTQFGKPVTLSCSQTLNHNVMYWYQQKSSQAPKLLFHYYDKDFNNEADTPDNFQSRRPNTSFCFLDIRSPGLGDTAMYLCATSSPERGPTQYFGPGTRLTVL.

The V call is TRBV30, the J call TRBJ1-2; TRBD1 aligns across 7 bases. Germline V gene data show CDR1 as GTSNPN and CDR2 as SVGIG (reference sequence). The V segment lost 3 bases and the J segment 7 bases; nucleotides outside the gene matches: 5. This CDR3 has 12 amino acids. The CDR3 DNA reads TGTGCCTGGAGGATAGACAGGGTTGGCTACACCTTC. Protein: CAWRIDRVGYTF.

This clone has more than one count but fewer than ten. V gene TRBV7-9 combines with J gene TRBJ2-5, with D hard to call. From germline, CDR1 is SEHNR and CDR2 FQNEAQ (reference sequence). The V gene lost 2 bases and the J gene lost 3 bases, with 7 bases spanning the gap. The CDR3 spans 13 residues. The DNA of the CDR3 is TGTGCCAGCAGCTTAATGGAAAAAGAGACCCAGTACTTC. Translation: CASSLMEKETQYF. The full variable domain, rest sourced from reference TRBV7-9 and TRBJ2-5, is DTGVSQNPRHKITKRGQNVTFRCDPISEHNRLYWYRQTLGQGPEFLTYFQNEAQLEKSRLLSDRFSAERPKGSFSTLEIQRTEQGDSAMYLCASSLMEKETQYFGPGTRLLVL.

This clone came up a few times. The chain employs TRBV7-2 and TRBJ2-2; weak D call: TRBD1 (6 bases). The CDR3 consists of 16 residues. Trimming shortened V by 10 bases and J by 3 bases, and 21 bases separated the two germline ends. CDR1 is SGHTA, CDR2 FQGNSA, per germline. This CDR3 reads CATTNEVGAHTGELFF. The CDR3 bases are TGTGCCACCACAAATGAGGTGGGGGCGCACACCGGGGAGCTGTTTTTT.

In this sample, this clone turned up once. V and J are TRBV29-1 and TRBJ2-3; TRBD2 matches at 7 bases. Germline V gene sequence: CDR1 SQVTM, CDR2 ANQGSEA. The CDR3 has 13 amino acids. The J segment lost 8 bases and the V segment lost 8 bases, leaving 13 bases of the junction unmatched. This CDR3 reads CSTPSGSPGTQYF. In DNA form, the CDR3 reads TGCAGCACCCCTAGCGGAAGTCCTGGTACGCAGTATTTT.

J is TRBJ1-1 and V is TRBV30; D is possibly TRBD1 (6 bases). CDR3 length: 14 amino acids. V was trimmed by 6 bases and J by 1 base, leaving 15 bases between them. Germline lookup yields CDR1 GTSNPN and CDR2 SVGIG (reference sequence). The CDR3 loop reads CACSTWTANTEAFF. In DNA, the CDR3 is TGTGCCTGCTCGACATGGACAGCGAACACTGAAGCTTTCTTT.

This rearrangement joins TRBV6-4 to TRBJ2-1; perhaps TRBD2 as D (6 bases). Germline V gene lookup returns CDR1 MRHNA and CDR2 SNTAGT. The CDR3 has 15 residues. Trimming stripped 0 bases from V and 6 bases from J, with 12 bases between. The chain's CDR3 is CASSDSLMTSNEQFF. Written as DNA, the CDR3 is TGTGCCAGCAGTGACTCCCTAATGACTAGCAATGAGCAGTTCTTC.

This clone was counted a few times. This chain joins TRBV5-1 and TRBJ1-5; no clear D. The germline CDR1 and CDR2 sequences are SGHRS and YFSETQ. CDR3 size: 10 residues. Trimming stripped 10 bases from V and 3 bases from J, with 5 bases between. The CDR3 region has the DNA TGCGCCCCCTTCAATCAGCCCCAGCATTTT. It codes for CAPFNQPQHF.

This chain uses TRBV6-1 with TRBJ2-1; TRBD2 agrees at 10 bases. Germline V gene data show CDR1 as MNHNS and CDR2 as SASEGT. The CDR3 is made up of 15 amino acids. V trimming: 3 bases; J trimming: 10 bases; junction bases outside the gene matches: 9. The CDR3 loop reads CASSEHLAGALEQFF. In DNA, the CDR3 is TGTGCCAGCAGTGAGCATCTAGCGGGAGCACTGGAGCAGTTCTTC.

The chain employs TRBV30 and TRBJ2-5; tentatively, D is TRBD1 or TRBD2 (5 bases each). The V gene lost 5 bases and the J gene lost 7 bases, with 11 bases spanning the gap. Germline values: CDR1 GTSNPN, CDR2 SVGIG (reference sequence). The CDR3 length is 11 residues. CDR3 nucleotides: TGTGCCTGGGTCGTTGGGGGGACCCAGTACTTC. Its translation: CAWVVGGTQYF.

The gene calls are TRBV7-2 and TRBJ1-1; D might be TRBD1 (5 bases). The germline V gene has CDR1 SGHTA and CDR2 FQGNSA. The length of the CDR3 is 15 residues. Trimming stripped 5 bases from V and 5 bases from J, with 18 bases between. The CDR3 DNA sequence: TGTGCCAGCAGCGCACCTTCCCGAGGGACTACTGAAGCTTTCTTT. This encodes CASSAPSRGTTEAFF.

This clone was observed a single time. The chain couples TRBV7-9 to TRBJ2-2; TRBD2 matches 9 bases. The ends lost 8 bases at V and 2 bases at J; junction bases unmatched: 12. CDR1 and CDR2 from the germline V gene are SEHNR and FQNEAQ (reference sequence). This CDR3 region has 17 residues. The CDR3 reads CASPKTGTSFNTGELFF. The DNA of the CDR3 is TGTGCCAGCCCCAAAACCGGGACTAGCTTCAACACCGGGGAGCTGTTTTTT.

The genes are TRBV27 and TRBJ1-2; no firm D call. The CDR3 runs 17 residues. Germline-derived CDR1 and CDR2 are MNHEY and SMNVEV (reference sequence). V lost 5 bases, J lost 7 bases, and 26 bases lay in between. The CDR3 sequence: CASSAREGQRHRGGYTF. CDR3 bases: TGTGCCAGCAGTGCTCGGGAGGGTCAGCGACATCGTGGTGGCTACACCTTC.